These 26 T cell receptor beta chains originate from one sample sequenced in a study of cytotoxic CD8 clonotypes in ibrutinib-treated CLL. TCRdb's table, derived via immunoSEQ multiplex PCR, lists solely in-frame clones and lacks some. The table lists fewer than 150,000 clones, around 84% of them singletons. This specimen was PBMCs, taken after 24 months of ibrutinib treatment. These receptors were collected from a human donor with chronic lymphocytic leukemia.

This chain links TRBV18 with TRBJ1-4; D ambiguous. CDR1 is KGHSH, CDR2 LQKENI, per germline. The CDR3 sequence is 13 residues long. The germline V and J ends were trimmed by 3 bases and 6 bases, with 8 bases remaining between them. The CDR3 nucleotides are TGTGCCAGCTCACCGAAGGGTCATGAAAAACTGTTTTTT. Amino acid sequence: CASSPKGHEKLFF.

V and J are TRBV19 and TRBJ2-2; D possibly corresponds to TRBD1 (6 bases). The ends were cut back, 5 bases at V and 5 bases at J, with 12 bases in the middle. The germline V gene has CDR1 LNHDA and CDR2 SQIVND (reference sequence). The CDR3 covers 14 residues. In DNA form, the CDR3 reads TGTGCCAGTAGTCACGTAACAGGGACCGGGGAGCTGTTTTTT. Protein: CASSHVTGTGELFF. Using reference TRBV19 and TRBJ2-2 for the parts outside the CDR3, the full variable domain is DGGITQSPKYLFRKEGQNVTLSCEQNLNHDAMYWYRQDPGQGLRLIYYSQIVNDFQKGDIAEGYSVSREKKESFPLTVTSAQKNPTAFYLCASSHVTGTGELFFGEGSRLTVL.

The chain couples TRBV4-3 to TRBJ2-3; 12 nucleotides match TRBD2. Trimming took 1 base from V and 0 from J; bases not matched to a gene: 8. Germline CDR1 reads LGHNA; CDR2 reads YSLEER. This CDR3 is 19 amino acids long. DNA of the CDR3: TGCGCCAGCAGCCAAGCCTTGACTAGCGGGGGACCTAGCACAGATACGCAGTATTTT. It is translated as CASSQALTSGGPSTDTQYF.

J is TRBJ1-2 and V is TRBV7-2, with 9 bases that match TRBD1. Trimming at V came to 5 bases and at J to 4 bases, leaving 8 bases not matched to a gene. The CDR3 runs 15 residues. Germline CDR1 and CDR2: SGHTA and FQGNSA. The CDR3 region has the DNA TGTGCCAGCAGCCCGATGGGACAGGGAGGCTATGGCTACACCTTC. This codes for CASSPMGQGGYGYTF.

The rearrangement uses TRBV7-8 and TRBJ2-5; D is uncertain. CDR1 and CDR2 (germline): SGHVS, FQNEAQ. V was shortened by 2 bases and J by 2 bases, with 9 bases between the two germline ends. This CDR3 region has 14 residues. The CDR3 nucleotides read TGTGCCAGCAGCTTACATGGGGTTCAAGAGACCCAGTACTTC. Protein product: CASSLHGVQETQYF.

The rearrangement uses TRBV5-4 and TRBJ2-3, with 13 bases lining up with TRBD2. Germline V lookup: CDR1 SGHNT, CDR2 YYREEE (reference sequence). Trimming at V came to 4 bases and at J to 2 bases, leaving 7 bases not matched to a gene. This CDR3 has 17 amino acids. This CDR3 reads CASSPGTSGTPTDTQYF. As DNA, the CDR3 is TGTGCCAGCAGCCCAGGGACTAGCGGGACGCCCACAGATACGCAGTATTTT.

V gene TRBV29-1 combines with J gene TRBJ1-1, with D uncertain. CDR1 SQVTM and CDR2 ANQGSEA come from the germline V gene. CDR3 length equals 13 residues. The V end was cut by 1 base, the J end by 0 bases, with 6 bases between. CDR3 sequence reads: CSVEGRLNTEAFF. The CDR3 DNA sequence: TGCAGCGTTGAAGGACGCCTGAACACTGAAGCTTTCTTT.

This clone was counted between two and nine times. Other DNA sequences of this sample code for an identical CDR3. The chain has TRBV6-6 and TRBJ1-2; D is perhaps TRBD1 (5 bases). Germline V gene sequence: CDR1 MNHNY, CDR2 SVGAGI (reference sequence). Trimming removed 2 bases from V and 4 bases from J, with 11 bases in between. The CDR3 sequence is 14 residues long. The CDR3 region has the DNA TGTGCCAGCAGTTACAGGGGAGTAGGCTATGGCTACACCTTC. Residues: CASSYRGVGYGYTF.

This chain connects TRBV15 to TRBJ2-1; TRBD2 matches at 9 bases. J gave up 8 bases and V 0 bases, and 8 bases lay outside the gene matches. Germline loops: CDR1 LNHNV, CDR2 YYDKDF (reference sequence). This CDR3 spans 16 amino acids. The CDR3 DNA follows: TGTGCCACCAGCAGAGATCGTCGCGGGGGGGTTGATGAGCAGTTCTTC. Protein product: CATSRDRRGGVDEQFF.

This sequence joins TRBV6-1 and TRBJ1-1; tentative D call: TRBD1 (5 bases). CDR1 and CDR2 (germline): MNHNS, SASEGT. V lost 7 bases and J lost 8, with 20 bases in between. This CDR3 has 14 residues. The CDR3 is CASTPLQARLEAFF. In DNA, the CDR3 is TGTGCCAGCACCCCACTACAGGCTAGACTAGAAGCTTTCTTT.

The genes are TRBV28 and TRBJ2-7; D is possibly TRBD1 (5 bases). With 7 bases removed from V and 0 bases from J, the gap between germline ends came to 19 bases. There are 16 residues in the CDR3. CDR1 is MDHEN and CDR2 is SYDVKM in the germline V gene. CDR3 in DNA: TGTGCCAGCACCCCCTATGGGGCCCCCGACTCCTACGAGCAGTACTTC. Encoded protein: CASTPYGAPDSYEQYF.

The rearrangement links TRBV5-1 to TRBJ1-1; 7 bases align to TRBD1. After removal of 3 bases from V and 4 bases from J, the junction contained 12 bases not matched to a gene. CDR3 length: 16 residues. Per the germline V gene, CDR1 is SGHRS and CDR2 is YFSETQ. CDR3 sequence (DNA): TGCGCCAGCAGCTCGGGGACAGAATCTTGGAGCACTGAAGCTTTCTTT. This encodes CASSSGTESWSTEAFF.

The chain joins TRBV5-1 to TRBJ1-6; D perhaps matches TRBD1 (6 bases). CDR3 length: 15 amino acids. V was trimmed by 4 bases and J by 10 bases, leaving 18 bases between them. The germline V gene has CDR1 SGHRS and CDR2 YFSETQ. The CDR3 sequence: CASSQDPGGGSPLHF. The DNA for the CDR3 is TGCGCCAGCAGCCAGGATCCGGGGGGCGGATCACCCCTCCACTTT.

The chain employs TRBV19 and TRBJ1-6, with 7 bases identical to TRBD1. The CDR3 spans 15 residues. The ends lost 5 bases at V and 5 bases at J; junction bases unmatched: 6. Looked up from germline, CDR1 is LNHDA and CDR2 is SQIVND (reference sequence). The CDR3 coding sequence is TGTGCCAGTAGTCCCGACAGGGTCAATAATTCACCCCTCCACTTT. The encoded protein is CASSPDRVNNSPLHF. The full variable domain, with the rest looked up from reference TRBV19 and TRBJ1-6, is DGGITQSPKYLFRKEGQNVTLSCEQNLNHDAMYWYRQDPGQGLRLIYYSQIVNDFQKGDIAEGYSVSREKKESFPLTVTSAQKNPTAFYLCASSPDRVNNSPLHFGNGTRLTVT.

This rearrangement joins TRBV5-1 to TRBJ1-2, with TRBD1 matching 8 bases. Germline V gene sequence: CDR1 SGHRS, CDR2 YFSETQ. This CDR3 region has 14 residues. J lost 10 bases, V lost 4 bases, and 12 bases had no gene match. In nucleotides, the CDR3 is TGCGCCAGCAGCAATCCGACAGGGGCGCATGTCTACACCTTC. Translated, it gives CASSNPTGAHVYTF.

The CDR3 nucleotides are TGTGCCAGCAGCCCCCGACGGGTTTGGGACTATGGCTACACCTTC. As protein: CASSPRRVWDYGYTF. The rearrangement joins TRBV7-9 to TRBJ1-2; D ambiguous. The CDR3 covers 15 residues. Germline V gives CDR1 SEHNR, CDR2 FQNEAQ (reference sequence). Between the trimmed V and J ends, which lost 5 bases and 3 bases, there was a span of 16 bases. Drawing the rest from reference TRBV7-9 and TRBJ1-2, the complete variable domain is DTGVSQNPRHKITKRGQNVTFRCDPISEHNRLYWYRQTLGQGPEFLTYFQNEAQLEKSRLLSDRFSAERPKGSFSTLEIQRTEQGDSAMYLCASSPRRVWDYGYTFGSGTRLTVV.

This clone has only one observation. The chain links TRBV7-2 to TRBJ1-2, with TRBD1 matching 7 bases. The germline CDR1 and CDR2 sequences are SGHTA and FQGNSA. The CDR3 consists of 14 residues. Losses at the gene ends were 5 bases for V and 2 bases for J; bases not matched to a gene: 5. CDR3 amino acids: CASSRTGVNYGYTF. The CDR3, as DNA: TGTGCCAGCAGCAGGACAGGTGTCAACTATGGCTACACCTTC.

As DNA, the CDR3 is TGTGCCTGGAGCCGGTTGGGCCGCGAAAAACTGTTTTTT. Protein: CAWSRLGREKLFF. This sequence joins TRBV30 and TRBJ1-4; D remains ambiguous. Germline lookup yields CDR1 GTSNPN and CDR2 SVGIG (reference sequence). The CDR3 is made up of 13 amino acids. Trimming took 3 bases from V and 8 from J, leaving 13 bases between them.

CDR3 in DNA: TGTGCCAGCACCGTCGGGACAAGCCTCTGGGATACGCAGTATTTT. It translates to CASTVGTSLWDTQYF. The V gene is TRBV27, the J gene TRBJ2-3; possibly TRBD1 for D (6 bases). Germline lookup yields CDR1 MNHEY and CDR2 SMNVEV (reference sequence). The germline V and J ends were trimmed by 7 bases and 6 bases, with 20 bases remaining between them. The length of the CDR3 is 15 residues.

The V call is TRBV4-1, the J call TRBJ1-4; D uncertain. This CDR3 region has 17 residues. V shed 2 bases and J shed 0 bases, with 13 bases lying between them. CDR1 is MGHRA, CDR2 YSYEKL, per germline. CDR3: CASSQLATIPTNEKLFF. The CDR3 nucleotides are TGCGCCAGCAGCCAACTAGCCACCATCCCAACTAATGAAAAACTGTTTTTT.

The gene calls are TRBV4-1 and TRBJ1-1; D not resolved. Germline assignment: CDR1 MGHRA and CDR2 YSYEKL. Trimming removed 4 bases from V and 3 bases from J, with 9 bases in between. This CDR3 is 13 amino acids long. CDR3 in DNA: TGCGCCAGCAGCCTGACGAGGGACACTGAAGCTTTCTTT. This translates into CASSLTRDTEAFF.

This chain links TRBV6-1 with TRBJ2-5; TRBD1 or TRBD2 may be the D gene (5 bases each). Germline V gene sequence: CDR1 MNHNS, CDR2 SASEGT. Trimming removed 5 bases at V and 7 bases at J, with 17 bases between. This CDR3 has 14 amino acids. The CDR3 sequence is CASSQLQGVGTQYF. In DNA form, the CDR3 reads TGTGCCAGCAGTCAGCTCCAGGGAGTGGGGACCCAGTACTTC.

This rearrangement joins TRBV30 to TRBJ2-3; D might be TRBD2 (5 bases). Trimming took off 0 bases at V and 3 bases at J, with 7 bases between the two ends. Looked up from germline, CDR1 is GTSNPN and CDR2 is SVGIG (reference sequence). The CDR3 loop spans 13 amino acids. The CDR3 bases are TGTGCCTGGAGTGTAACGGGAACAGATACGCAGTATTTT. Its protein product is CAWSVTGTDTQYF.

The chain employs TRBV6-5 and TRBJ1-1; D gene ambiguous. This CDR3 is built from 13 residues. The V and J ends lost 5 bases and 0 bases respectively, with 7 bases between them. Germline V gene sequence: CDR1 MNHEY, CDR2 SVGAGI. The CDR3 coding sequence is TGTGCCAGCAGTGAAGTGGTGAACACTGAAGCTTTCTTT. This gives the protein CASSEVVNTEAFF.

V gene TRBV27 combines with J gene TRBJ2-2, with D possibly matching TRBD1 (6 bases). Germline CDR1 is MNHEY and CDR2 is SMNVEV (reference sequence). Trimming took off 2 bases at V and 8 bases at J, with 9 bases between the two ends. The CDR3 runs 13 residues. The DNA of the CDR3 is TGTGCCAGCAGTTTAAACAGGGAAGGGGAGCTGTTTTTT. Its translation: CASSLNREGELFF.

The chain couples TRBV10-3 to TRBJ1-1; D is possibly TRBD1 (5 bases). Trimming pared 3 bases from V and 0 bases from J, leaving 11 bases between. The germline gives CDR1 ENHRY, CDR2 SYGVKD. This CDR3 comprises 15 residues. CDR3 nucleotide sequence: TGTGCCATCAGTGAATTCGGGGGGTTGAACACTGAAGCTTTCTTT. This codes for CAISEFGGLNTEAFF.